One sample yielded the 16 T cell receptor beta chains listed below, sequenced in a study of T-cell reconstitution after alpha-beta-depleted transplantation in children. Unique molecular identifiers were incorporated during preparation of the TCRbeta library. TCRdb re-called the PCR reads with MiXCR, one entry per CDR3 protein. The sample carries roughly 490,000 distinct CDR3 sequences, 10% to 12% recorded once. Sequencing used PBMCs, mostly from graft donor cells, obtained 180 days after TCRalphabeta/CD19-depleted stem cell transplant. These receptor sequences come from a female patient aged 2-15 years who had a stem cell transplant for aplastic anemia, so the T cells may come from the graft donor.

This clonotype has a handful of counts. The J gene is TRBJ2-1, the V gene TRBV20-1; TRBD2 matches 8 bases. Germline V gene lookup returns CDR1 DFQATT and CDR2 SNEGSKA (reference sequence). V dropped 3 bases and J dropped 3; count of bases not matched to a gene: 13. The CDR3 extends over 17 amino acids. The CDR3: CSARKPGLGLLYNEQFF. CDR3 in DNA: TGCAGTGCTAGGAAACCGGGACTAGGCCTCCTCTACAATGAGCAGTTCTTC.

This clonotype was counted only a few times. The gene calls are TRBV29-1 and TRBJ2-1, with D unclear. Germline loops: CDR1 SQVTM, CDR2 ANQGSEA. The CDR3 runs 12 residues. CDR3 coding DNA: TGCAGTTTGGAGCTTCATCGGGATGAGCAGTTCTTC. Protein product: CSLELHRDEQFF.

This clonotype came up many times. This rearrangement joins TRBV25-1 to TRBJ2-1, with 8 bases identical to TRBD2. The germline V gene encodes CDR1 MGHDK and CDR2 SYGVNS. Trimming removed 8 bases from V and 4 bases from J; junction bases left unmatched: 7. This CDR3 comprises 14 residues. CDR3 protein: CASSRVAGYNEQFF. The CDR3 DNA reads TGTGCCAGCTCCCGGGTAGCGGGGTACAATGAGCAGTTCTTC.

V is TRBV6-2 or TRBV6-3 and J is TRBJ2-6; 11 bases fit TRBD2. Germline CDR1 MNHEY, CDR2 SVGEGT. CDR3 length equals 20 residues. V shed 6 bases, J shed 3 bases, and the junction held 16 bases outside the gene matches. CDR3 DNA sequence: TGTGCCAGCAGCCATGGACTAGCGGGCCCCATCAGCGTTGGGGCCAACGTCCTGACTTTC. Translating it yields CASSHGLAGPISVGANVLTF.

This clonotype was observed a few times. The CDR3 sequence: CASSLVPGWGVVEYF. CDR3 DNA: TGTGCCAGCAGTTTAGTACCAGGTTGGGGGGTCGTGGAGTACTTC. The J gene is TRBJ2-7, the V gene TRBV12-3 or TRBV12-4; D possibly corresponds to TRBD2 (6 bases). V shed 1 base and J shed 11 bases, with 21 bases lying between them. The CDR3 is 15 residues long.

J is TRBJ1-4 and V is TRBV12-3 or TRBV12-4; D might be TRBD1 (6 bases). Trimming took 6 bases from V and 6 from J, leaving 17 bases between them. There are 15 residues in the CDR3. The CDR3 is CASRLTGRGDEKLFF. The CDR3 DNA reads as TGTGCCAGCAGGCTCACAGGGCGAGGGGATGAAAAACTGTTTTTT.

This rearrangement joins TRBV4-3 to TRBJ2-3, with D possibly being TRBD2 (6 bases). This CDR3 spans 17 amino acids. Germline V gene sequence: CDR1 LGHNA, CDR2 YSLEER. V shed 4 bases and J shed 2 bases, with 19 bases lying between them. The DNA of the CDR3 is TGCGCCAGCAGCCCCTGGGACTCATCCGCGATCACAGATACGCAGTATTTT. It yields the protein CASSPWDSSAITDTQYF.

Note on this clonotype: A much larger clone sits a single nucleotide away, making a read error possible. The chain carries TRBV15 and TRBJ1-4, with 8 bases that match TRBD1. The CDR3 sequence is 15 residues long. Germline CDR1 and CDR2: LNHNV and YYDKDF (reference sequence). The junction had 11 bases not matched to a gene; V was cut back by 3 bases and J by 11 bases. CDR3 nucleotide sequence: TGTGCCACCAGCAGCATAGGGGACAGGACCTCGAAACTGTTTTTT. It codes for CATSSIGDRTSKLFF.

The sample holds a few counts of this clonotype. The chain is built from TRBV20-1 and TRBJ2-5; TRBD2 matches at 7 bases. The CDR3 spans 13 residues. Germline CDR1 reads DFQATT; CDR2 reads SNEGSKA (reference sequence). The V gene end was trimmed by 1 base and the J gene end by 7 bases; junction bases not matched to a gene: 6. The CDR3 DNA sequence: TGCAGTGCTAGAGGAGCAGGGAGGGGGACCCAGTACTTC. Protein product: CSARGAGRGTQYF.

In this sample, this clonotype turned up many times. V and J are TRBV6-6 and TRBJ1-4, with D possibly being TRBD1 (6 bases). Trimming cost V 4 bases and J 14 bases, with 17 bases left between them. The CDR3 consists of 13 residues. In germline, CDR1 is MNHNY, CDR2 SVGAGI (reference sequence). In DNA form, the CDR3 reads TGTGCCAGCAGTTTCAGCCCAGGGGAGAGGCTGTTTTTT. It is translated as CASSFSPGERLFF.

This clonotype was seen a few times. V is TRBV12-3 or TRBV12-4 and J is TRBJ2-5; the match to TRBD2 covers 7 bases. CDR3 length: 17 amino acids. V gave up 3 bases and J gave up 3 bases; unmatched junction bases: 13. The CDR3 DNA sequence: TGTGCCAGCAGTTTCAGGAAAGGGGCTAGCGGTAAAGAGACCCAGTACTTC. It translates to CASSFRKGASGKETQYF.

The chain carries TRBV11-2 and TRBJ2-4; D is perhaps TRBD1 or TRBD2 (5 bases each). CDR1 is SGHAT and CDR2 is FQNNGV in the germline V gene. The CDR3 is 16 residues long. V was trimmed by 3 bases and J by 0 bases, leaving 12 bases between them. The CDR3 reads CASSFEGNLAKNIQYF. In DNA, the CDR3 is TGTGCCAGCAGCTTTGAGGGGAACCTAGCCAAAAACATTCAGTACTTC.

This clonotype was detected ten times or more. The CDR3 loop is CSVEDSLLNTGELFF. CDR3 DNA: TGCAGCGTTGAAGATTCACTGCTGAACACCGGGGAGCTGTTTTTT. This rearrangement joins TRBV29-1 to TRBJ2-2; no definite D call. This CDR3 has 15 residues. The ends were cut back, 0 bases at V and 1 base at J, with 9 bases in the middle. Germline-derived CDR1 and CDR2 are SQVTM and ANQGSEA.

In its sample, this clonotype was seen many times. The V call is TRBV29-1, the J call TRBJ2-4, with D unclear. Trimming cost V 0 bases and J 2 bases, with 11 bases left between them. Germline loops: CDR1 SQVTM, CDR2 ANQGSEA. The CDR3 totals 15 residues. CDR3 nucleotide sequence: TGCAGCGTTGAAGAGTTTGATTGGTCCAAAAACATTCAGTACTTC. Translation: CSVEEFDWSKNIQYF.

The rearrangement uses TRBV20-1 and TRBJ1-2; possibly TRBD1 for D (6 bases). CDR1 and CDR2 from the germline V gene are DFQATT and SNEGSKA (reference sequence). V dropped 6 bases and J dropped 4 bases, with 15 bases sitting between them. The CDR3 extends over 13 amino acids. Written as DNA, the CDR3 is TGCAGTGCCCAGACCTGGACAGCCTATGGCTACACCTTC. Amino acids: CSAQTWTAYGYTF.

The rearrangement joins TRBV10-3 to TRBJ2-7; D call uncertain. In germline, CDR1 is ENHRY, CDR2 SYGVKD. Trimming left V 0 bases short and J 0 bases short, with 9 bases between. CDR3 length: 15 residues. CDR3 sequence: CAISESGVISYEQYF. In DNA form, the CDR3 reads TGTGCCATCAGTGAGTCGGGCGTGATCTCCTACGAGCAGTACTTC.